The 4 T cell receptor beta chains reported below all come from one sample, sequenced in a study of blood T cell repertoires in COVID-19. Sequencing was performed with immunoSEQ multiplex PCR; in TCRdb, only in-frame clones are kept and a portion is missing. The sample has about 58,000 clones, over 75% seen once. Sequenced: peripheral blood. These receptors came from a woman between 55 and 75 years old with active COVID-19.

The chain joins TRBV19 to TRBJ2-2, with 7 bases aligning to TRBD1. Per germline, CDR1 LNHDA and CDR2 SQIVND (reference sequence). The CDR3 is made up of 13 amino acids. Unmatched junction bases numbered 2, after V lost 7 bases and J lost 3 bases. As DNA, the CDR3 is TGTGCCAGTAACAGGGGCTACACCGGGGAGCTGTTTTTT. Protein sequence: CASNRGYTGELFF.

This chain links TRBV4-3 with TRBJ1-6; D unclear. The germline V gene has CDR1 LGHNA and CDR2 YSLEER. The ends were cut back, 8 bases at V and 0 bases at J, with 11 bases in the middle. The CDR3 has 15 residues. CDR3 loop: CASPNGSSYNSPLHF. The CDR3 nucleotides are TGCGCCAGCCCAAATGGGAGCTCCTATAATTCACCCCTCCACTTT.

The chain couples TRBV5-4 to TRBJ2-3; D perhaps matches TRBD2 (5 bases). Per germline, CDR1 SGHNT and CDR2 YYREEE (reference sequence). CDR3 length: 14 amino acids. With 4 bases removed from V and 1 base from J, the gap between germline ends came to 10 bases. The CDR3 sequence: CASSEGRGTDTQYF. The CDR3 DNA is TGTGCCAGCAGCGAGGGCCGGGGCACAGATACGCAGTATTTT. Full variable domain (outside the CDR3, taken from reference TRBV5-4 and TRBJ2-3): ETGVTQSPTHLIKTRGQQVTLRCSSQSGHNTVSWYQQALGQGPQFIFQYYREEENGRGNFPPRFSGLQFPNYSSELNVNALELDDSALYLCASSEGRGTDTQYFGPGTRLTVL.

This chain links TRBV5-6 with TRBJ1-2, with D perhaps TRBD1 (5 bases). V lost 3 bases and J 8 bases, leaving 14 bases between the germline ends. Germline V CDR1 and CDR2: SGHDT, YYEEEE. This CDR3 is built from 13 residues. In DNA, the CDR3 is TGTGCCAGCAGCTACCCGGGGGTTCGCGGCTACACCTTC. It specifies CASSYPGVRGYTF.